Listed below are T cell receptor beta chains from one sample, sequenced in a study of cytomegalovirus exposure and HLA in healthy donors. This table comes from immunoSEQ multiplex PCR, and its TCRdb copy is limited to in-frame clones, with some not included. Altogether 120,000 or so clones are present, roughly 90% being singletons, with the ten largest covering around 1.5%. The specimen sequenced was PBMCs. These TCRs come from a man aged 25-45 years in good health and CMV-seronegative. Both conserved end residues are part of each CDR3. D genes are given only for firm matches. Rows may omit the clone size; those that give it use once, few, many or a size class.

J gene: TRBJ1-5
clone size: -
D gene: -
V gene: TRBV25-1
CDR3 protein: CASSEDGFGNQPQHF
CDR3 DNA: TGTGCCAGCAGTGAAGACGGGTTCGGCAATCAGCCCCAGCATTTT

J gene: TRBJ2-7
clone size: -
D gene: -
V gene: TRBV7-2
CDR3 protein: CASSPGGMRPYEQYF
CDR3 DNA: TGTGCCAGCAGCCCCGGCGGGATGAGACCCTACGAGCAGTACTTC

J gene: TRBJ2-2
clone size: -
D gene: TRBD1
V gene: TRBV5-4
CDR3 protein: CASSPRSKTGAGTGELFF
CDR3 DNA: TGTGCCAGCAGCCCCCGGTCCAAAACAGGGGCGGGCACCGGGGAGCTGTTTTTT

J gene: TRBJ1-2
clone size: -
D gene: -
V gene: TRBV9
CDR3 protein: CASSGGLGGDYGYTF
CDR3 DNA: TGTGCCAGCAGCGGAGGCCTAGGGGGAGACTATGGCTACACCTTC

J gene: TRBJ2-7
clone size: -
D gene: -
V gene: TRBV29-1
CDR3 protein: CSVEGGTRLEEQYF
CDR3 DNA: TGCAGCGTTGAAGGCGGGACTCGCCTCGAGGAGCAGTACTTC

J gene: TRBJ1-2
clone size: -
D gene: -
V gene: TRBV4-3
CDR3 protein: CASSQDRGSYGYTF
CDR3 DNA: TGCGCCAGCAGCCAAGATCGGGGAAGCTATGGCTACACCTTC

J gene: TRBJ1-1
clone size: -
D gene: TRBD1
V gene: TRBV6-5
CDR3 protein: CASTRGQGAEAFF
CDR3 DNA: TGTGCCAGCACCCGAGGACAGGGAGCTGAAGCTTTCTTT

J gene: TRBJ1-2
clone size: -
D gene: -
V gene: TRBV6-5
CDR3 protein: CASSYRGGTNYGYTF
CDR3 DNA: TGTGCCAGCAGTTATCGGGGCGGGACTAACTATGGCTACACCTTC

J gene: TRBJ1-5
clone size: -
D gene: TRBD1
V gene: TRBV6-5
CDR3 protein: CASSPTGGSNQPQHF
CDR3 DNA: TGTGCCAGCAGTCCGACAGGGGGAAGCAATCAGCCCCAGCATTTT

J gene: TRBJ1-1
clone size: -
D gene: -
V gene: TRBV29-1
CDR3 protein: CSGQGLPATEAFF
CDR3 DNA: TGCAGCGGCCAGGGGCTCCCCGCTACTGAAGCTTTCTTT

J gene: TRBJ2-7
clone size: -
D gene: TRBD2
V gene: TRBV30
CDR3 protein: CAWRPGLAIQAAHEQYF
CDR3 DNA: TGTGCCTGGAGGCCGGGACTAGCGATACAGGCGGCCCACGAGCAGTACTTC

J gene: TRBJ2-1
clone size: -
D gene: -
V gene: TRBV4-3
CDR3 protein: CASSQIGNNEQFF
CDR3 DNA: TGCGCCAGCAGCCAAATCGGGAACAATGAGCAGTTCTTC

J gene: TRBJ2-7
clone size: -
D gene: TRBD1
V gene: TRBV7-9
CDR3 protein: CASSFRGQHDYEQYF
CDR3 DNA: TGTGCCAGCAGCTTCAGGGGGCAGCACGACTACGAGCAGTACTTC

J gene: TRBJ1-2
clone size: -
D gene: TRBD1
V gene: TRBV7-3
CDR3 protein: CASSPGTDSYGYTF
CDR3 DNA: TGTGCCAGCAGCCCGGGGACAGATTCATATGGCTACACCTTC

J gene: TRBJ1-5
clone size: -
D gene: TRBD1
V gene: TRBV25-1
CDR3 protein: CASSETGSQPQHF
CDR3 DNA: TGTGCCAGCAGTGAGACAGGGAGTCAGCCCCAGCATTTT

J gene: TRBJ2-3
clone size: few
D gene: TRBD2
V gene: TRBV4-2
CDR3 protein: CASSQAGGPADTQYF
CDR3 DNA: TGTGCCAGCAGCCAAGCGGGAGGGCCGGCAGATACGCAGTATTTT

J gene: TRBJ2-2
clone size: -
D gene: TRBD1
V gene: TRBV5-4
CDR3 protein: CASRPGGTENTGELFF
CDR3 DNA: TGTGCCAGCAGACCCGGTGGGACAGAGAACACCGGGGAGCTGTTTTTT

J gene: TRBJ2-7
clone size: -
D gene: -
V gene: TRBV11-2
CDR3 protein: CASSLVVSYEQYF
CDR3 DNA: TGTGCCAGCAGCTTAGTAGTATCATACGAGCAGTACTTC

J gene: TRBJ1-1
clone size: -
D gene: -
V gene: TRBV5-6
CDR3 protein: CASSPTGRRTEAFF
CDR3 DNA: TGTGCCAGCTCCCCAACCGGCCGGAGGACTGAAGCTTTCTTT

J gene: TRBJ2-3
clone size: -
D gene: -
V gene: TRBV15
CDR3 protein: CATREVPRDTQYF
CDR3 DNA: TGTGCCACCAGAGAGGTGCCCCGAGATACGCAGTATTTT

J gene: TRBJ2-3
clone size: -
D gene: TRBD2
V gene: TRBV2
CDR3 protein: CASNYAAGVADTQYF
CDR3 DNA: TGTGCCAGCAACTACGCAGCGGGAGTGGCAGATACGCAGTATTTT

J gene: TRBJ2-5
clone size: -
D gene: -
V gene: TRBV9
CDR3 protein: CASSVHSSAKETQYF
CDR3 DNA: TGTGCCAGCAGCGTCCATTCTAGCGCTAAGGAGACCCAGTACTTC

J gene: TRBJ1-2
clone size: -
D gene: TRBD1
V gene: TRBV7-2
CDR3 protein: CASSPDRTYGYTF
CDR3 DNA: TGTGCCAGCAGCCCGGACAGGACCTATGGCTACACCTTC

J gene: TRBJ1-1
clone size: -
D gene: TRBD1
V gene: TRBV10-3
CDR3 protein: CAISPDRGSSMNTEAFF
CDR3 DNA: TGTGCCATCAGCCCGGACAGGGGCAGCTCCATGAACACTGAAGCTTTCTTT

J gene: TRBJ1-5
clone size: -
D gene: TRBD1
V gene: TRBV2
CDR3 protein: CASSRQGADQPQHF
CDR3 DNA: TGTGCCAGCAGTCGACAGGGAGCCGATCAGCCCCAGCATTTT

J gene: TRBJ2-3
clone size: -
D gene: -
V gene: TRBV4-3
CDR3 protein: CASSQDRGSTDTQYF
CDR3 DNA: TGCGCCAGCAGCCAAGATAGAGGCAGCACAGATACGCAGTATTTT